The source of this TCR beta chain is a study of monozygotic twins with cystic fibrosis. Study summary: Approximately 3 micrograms of fragmented DNA underwent approximately 15 PCR cycles for library preparation.

Concerning this clone: Its target is not known.

Study observations and caveats: No link emerged between shared CDR3 counts and age, concordance or severity.

The CDR3 covers 12 residues. Trimming left V 5 bases short and J 7 bases short, with 9 bases between. Germline CDR1 is MNHEY and CDR2 is SMNVEV (reference sequence). Generated by immunoSEQ multiplex PCR, the TCRdb table keeps only in-frame clones and is missing some. The sample holds fewer than 20,000 clones, around 97% seen once. The sequence came from a woman in her twenties or thirties with cystic fibrosis. The sample consisted of blood. The chain carries TRBV27 and TRBJ2-1; possible D gene TRBD1, 6 bases. The CDR3 nucleotides are TGTGCCAGCAGTAACAGGGCAAATGAGCAGTTCTTC. This encodes CASSNRANEQFF.